Listed below are T cell receptor beta chains from one sample, sequenced in a study of OX40 agonist ivuxolimab in advanced cancers. Sequencing used immunoSEQ multiplex PCR; TCRdb keeps in-frame clones, though not all of them. The sample has about 100,000 clones, more than 85% seen once. Sequenced here: CD4+ or CD8+ T cells sorted from blood, sampled in a trial of the OX40 agonist ivuxolimab. The receptors come from an adult with an advanced solid tumor such as melanoma, head and neck, liver or kidney cancer. Both conserved end residues are part of each CDR3. The D gene is left open where the match is weak. Size values are once, few and many counts, or a class for expanded clones, and some rows have none.

v_call,d_call,j_call,clone_size,cdr3_aa,cdr3_nt
TRBV2,-,TRBJ1-5,-,CASSAGNQPQHF,TGTGCCAGCAGTGCCGGTAATCAGCCCCAGCATTTT
TRBV2,-,TRBJ2-3,-,CASSLLATDTQYF,TGTGCCAGCAGCCTTCTGGCCACAGATACGCAGTATTTT
TRBV6-7,-,TRBJ2-7,-,CASSTRGEPYEQYF,TGTGCCAGCAGTACCAGGGGGGAACCCTACGAGCAGTACTTC
TRBV18,TRBD2,TRBJ2-1,-,CASSPFASSGRAGNEQFF,TGTGCCAGCTCACCATTTGCCTCTAGCGGGAGGGCCGGCAATGAGCAGTTCTTC
TRBV29-1,TRBD1,TRBJ2-3,few,CSVEGDSRSTDTQYF,TGCAGCGTTGAAGGGGACAGTAGGTCGACAGATACGCAGTATTTT
TRBV18,TRBD1,TRBJ2-2,few,CASSPAGQGSTGELFF,TGTGCCAGCTCACCAGCGGGACAGGGGAGCACCGGGGAGCTGTTTTTT
TRBV7-9,-,TRBJ2-2,-,CASSFFWSGEHTGELFF,TGTGCCAGCAGCTTTTTTTGGTCAGGGGAGCACACCGGGGAGCTGTTTTTT
TRBV18,-,TRBJ1-1,-,CASSPRQTDTEAFF,TGTGCCAGCTCACCCAGACAGACAGACACTGAAGCTTTCTTT
TRBV7-9,-,TRBJ2-3,once,CASSWTGTRSTDTQYF,TGTGCCAGCAGTTGGACCGGGACAAGGAGCACAGATACGCAGTATTTT
TRBV27,-,TRBJ2-3,-,CASSLKSGTDTQYF,TGTGCCAGCAGTTTGAAAAGCGGCACAGATACGCAGTATTTT
TRBV18,-,TRBJ1-4,once,CASSFRGSTNEKLFF,TGTGCCAGCTCATTCAGGGGATCGACTAATGAAAAACTGTTTTTT
TRBV18,-,TRBJ1-4,-,CASSPRYLKPNEKLFF,TGTGCCAGCTCACCACGCTACCTCAAGCCTAATGAAAAACTGTTTTTT
TRBV9,TRBD2,TRBJ2-7,-,CASSVALAGAPYEQYF,TGTGCCAGCAGCGTAGCACTAGCGGGAGCCCCCTACGAGCAGTACTTC
TRBV7-2,-,TRBJ2-5,-,CASSLVVSGTGNQETQYF,TGTGCCAGCAGCTTAGTCGTTAGCGGGACAGGGAACCAAGAGACCCAGTACTTC
TRBV4-3,TRBD2,TRBJ2-2,-,CASSQEGGRATGELFF,TGCGCCAGCAGCCAAGAAGGCGGGAGGGCCACCGGGGAGCTGTTTTTT
TRBV19,-,TRBJ2-7,-,CASSGGWQETYEQYF,TGTGCCAGTAGTGGGGGGTGGCAGGAAACCTACGAGCAGTACTTC
TRBV5-1,-,TRBJ1-1,-,CASSPPGSFAEAFF,TGCGCCAGCAGCCCCCCGGGGTCTTTCGCTGAAGCTTTCTTT
TRBV27,TRBD2,TRBJ2-5,-,CASTGLAGGGRETQYF,TGTGCCAGCACCGGACTAGCGGGAGGAGGTCGGGAGACCCAGTACTTC
TRBV7-2,TRBD2,TRBJ2-7,-,CASSSLAGGRYEQYF,TGTGCCAGCAGCTCTCTAGCGGGAGGGCGCTACGAGCAGTACTTC
TRBV6-6,TRBD2,TRBJ2-7,-,CASSWGTSGNEQYF,TGTGCCAGCAGTTGGGGGACTAGCGGGAACGAGCAGTACTTC
TRBV10-2,TRBD1,TRBJ2-1,-,CASSGGQGGNEQFF,TGCGCCAGCAGTGGGGGACAGGGTGGGAATGAGCAGTTCTTC
TRBV7-6,TRBD1,TRBJ2-7,once,CASSLPGTGIHEQYF,TGTGCCAGCAGCTTACCCGGGACAGGGATCCACGAGCAGTACTTC
TRBV30,TRBD2,TRBJ2-2,-,CAWRSGLGGYTGELFF,TGTGCCTGGCGCAGTGGGTTGGGGGGGTACACCGGGGAGCTGTTTTTT
TRBV28,TRBD1,TRBJ1-5,once,CASSRPGQGAGQPQHF,TGTGCCAGCAGCCGGCCGGGACAGGGGGCCGGGCAGCCCCAGCATTTT
TRBV6-5,TRBD1,TRBJ1-2,-,CASSLTTGVGYTF,TGTGCCAGCAGTCTCACCACAGGGGTCGGCTACACCTTC
TRBV7-9,-,TRBJ2-3,-,CASSFSASTDTQYF,TGTGCCAGCAGTTTTAGCGCTAGCACAGATACGCAGTATTTT
TRBV28,-,TRBJ2-7,-,CASRNDHGYEQYF,TGTGCCAGCAGAAACGATCACGGATACGAGCAGTACTTC
TRBV5-6,-,TRBJ2-5,once,CASGVLDGIIVTQYF,TGTGCCAGTGGGGTTTTGGACGGGATTATCGTGACCCAGTACTTC
TRBV4-3,-,TRBJ2-2,once,CASSQEVVPGELFF,TGCGCCAGCAGCCAAGAGGTCGTTCCCGGGGAGCTGTTTTTT
TRBV11-3,TRBD2,TRBJ2-7,-,CASSSLRGSSYEQYF,TGTGCCAGCAGCTCCCTGCGCGGGAGCTCCTACGAGCAGTACTTC
TRBV9,TRBD1,TRBJ1-3,once,CASSARTGAGNTIYF,TGTGCCAGCAGCGCGAGGACAGGGGCTGGAAACACCATATATTTT
TRBV12-5,-,TRBJ2-3,-,CASAKPAGSADTQYF,TGTGCTAGTGCTAAACCCGCGGGTTCGGCGGATACGCAGTATTTT
TRBV25-1,-,TRBJ2-5,-,CASSPRGQGGQETQYF,TGTGCCAGCAGTCCAAGAGGTCAGGGAGGCCAAGAGACCCAGTACTTC
TRBV5-1,TRBD1,TRBJ2-5,-,CASSSTGGPQETQYF,TGCGCCAGCAGCTCAACAGGGGGCCCCCAAGAGACCCAGTACTTC
TRBV6-1,-,TRBJ1-1,once,CASSEEPQGRAFF,TGTGCCAGCAGTGAAGAGCCCCAGGGGAGAGCTTTCTTT
TRBV18,TRBD1,TRBJ1-5,-,CATKTGGSNQPQHF,TGTGCCACCAAGACAGGGGGCAGCAATCAGCCCCAGCATTTT
TRBV7-7,TRBD1,TRBJ2-7,-,CASSFQQGDEQYF,TGTGCTAGCAGCTTCCAACAGGGGGACGAGCAGTACTTC
TRBV2,-,TRBJ1-5,-,CASSEEGHLNQPQHF,TGTGCCAGCAGTGAAGAGGGGCACTTAAATCAGCCCCAGCATTTT
TRBV6-1,TRBD1,TRBJ1-5,-,CASSESHRGLSNQPQHF,TGTGCCAGCAGTGAATCGCACAGGGGGCTTAGCAATCAGCCCCAGCATTTT
TRBV19,-,TRBJ1-2,-,CASSLGQLYGYTF,TGTGCCAGTAGTCTAGGACAGCTCTATGGCTACACCTTC
TRBV18,TRBD1,TRBJ1-4,-,CASSPTGGRTNEKLFF,TGTGCCAGCTCACCTACAGGGGGCAGAACTAATGAAAAACTGTTTTTT
TRBV2,TRBD2,TRBJ2-1,-,CASNGGARSYNEQFF,TGTGCCAGCAACGGGGGGGCCCGCTCCTACAATGAGCAGTTCTTC
TRBV5-1,-,TRBJ1-2,-,CASSLEPAKPLSNYGYTF,TGCGCCAGCAGCTTGGAACCTGCCAAACCACTTTCTAACTATGGCTACACCTTC
TRBV7-2,TRBD2,TRBJ2-5,-,CASSQILAGQETQYF,TGTGCCAGCAGTCAGATCCTAGCGGGACAAGAGACCCAGTACTTC
TRBV27,TRBD1,TRBJ1-2,-,CASSSSRGTGPSRDYGYTF,TGTGCCAGCAGTTCATCCAGAGGGACAGGTCCCTCTCGCGACTATGGCTACACCTTC
TRBV5-5,TRBD2,TRBJ2-1,-,CASSLVGTSGTHEQFF,TGTGCCAGCAGCTTGGTCGGGACTAGCGGGACCCATGAGCAGTTCTTC
TRBV15,-,TRBJ1-1,-,CATSRDLGNTEAFF,TGTGCCACCAGCAGAGACCTGGGGAACACTGAAGCTTTCTTT
TRBV2,TRBD1,TRBJ2-1,-,CASRDRGGEQFF,TGTGCCAGCAGGGACAGGGGAGGTGAGCAGTTCTTC